This TCR beta chain was sequenced for a study of OX40 agonist ivuxolimab in advanced cancers. The wider study: Prior anti-PD-1, anti-PD-L1 or anti-CTLA-4 therapy was allowed; about 39% had some.

Using immunoSEQ multiplex PCR, the repertoire was profiled, and TCRdb retains in-frame clones only, with some absent. The table shows 85,000 to 95,000 clones, with roughly nine tenths occurring only once. Study-level results: Near-lowest levels of clonal expansion characterized partial responders at 0.1-3.0 mg/kg.

CDR1 is SGHTA, CDR2 FQGTGA, per germline. The CDR3 consists of 15 residues. V shed 5 bases and J shed 7 bases, with 18 bases lying between them. As concerns this clone: Its antigen is undetermined.

J is TRBJ2-1 and V is TRBV7-3; weak D call: TRBD2 (5 bases). The TCR sequence derives from an adult with an advanced solid tumor such as melanoma, head and neck, liver or kidney cancer. The sequenced sample was CD4+ or CD8+ T cells sorted from blood, obtained in a trial of the OX40 agonist ivuxolimab. The CDR3 nucleotides read TGTGCCAGCAGCCCTAATCATGGACGGGGAAATGAGCAGTTCTTC. Translated: CASSPNHGRGNEQFF.